Listed below are T cell receptor beta chains from one sample, sequenced in a study of molecular identifiers for immune sequencing clone quantification. TCRdb ran MiXCR on the PCR reads and lists one entry per CDR3 protein. The sample carries about 500,000 distinct CDR3 sequences, over 20% recorded once. The sequenced material came from naive CD8+ T cells from blood, with Jurkat cell RNA spiked in. The receptor set was obtained from a human donor in good health. Some libraries in this study had Jurkat cell RNA spiked in. Both conserved end residues are part of each CDR3.

j_gene	v_gene	CDR3aa
TRBJ2-7	TRBV5-1	CASSLAMGQGWYEQYF
TRBJ2-7	TRBV10-3	CAITSREGLDEQHF
TRBJ2-7	TRBV27	CASSTGTSGSSYEQYF
TRBJ2-7	TRBV20-1	CSAQALQESYEQYF
TRBJ1-2	TRBV5-1	CASSFEDNYGYTF
TRBJ2-7	TRBV4-2	CASSQQSQGVSLEQYF
TRBJ2-1	TRBV20-1	CSAMYRDSVYEQFF
TRBJ2-3	TRBV5-3	CASSLRTSGSGLGTDTQYF
TRBJ2-1	TRBV20-1	CSARDFRDSGLDEQFF
TRBJ1-6	TRBV16	CASSQRASLSYNSPLHF
TRBJ1-1	TRBV10-2	CASSDRGYTEAFF
TRBJ1-1	TRBV6-5	CASSRSGTGYAEAFF
TRBJ1-2	TRBV12-3/TRBV12-4	CAGSYRTGAVVYGFTF
TRBJ2-7	TRBV29-1	CSVEQGAYEQYF
TRBJ2-2	TRBV6-5	CASSYIGGPNGARELFF
TRBJ1-2	TRBV2	CASSEGTGGGYTF
TRBJ2-2	TRBV18	CASSPQTSVDTGELFF
TRBJ2-3	TRBV27	CASTPYFRPDTQYF
TRBJ2-1	TRBV6-5	CASQPAGGDNEQFF
TRBJ2-1	TRBV6-6	CASSYVAGSYNEQFF
TRBJ2-7	TRBV7-9	CASREDSSYEQYF
TRBJ2-7	TRBV6-6	CASSSNPSGGEQYF
TRBJ2-4	TRBV28	CASSLPGLGGNIQYF
TRBJ2-3	TRBV12-3/TRBV12-4	CASSLGEGADTQYF
TRBJ1-5	TRBV27	CASGAGGGQPQHF
TRBJ1-2	TRBV7-2	CASSRWQDHGYTF
TRBJ2-2	TRBV28	CASSLNDRGNTGELFF
TRBJ2-5	TRBV25-1	CASRGGLVETQYF
TRBJ2-7	TRBV4-1	CASSQVRTGFNEQYF
TRBJ1-2	TRBV27	CASGQGQGAEYGYTF
TRBJ2-7	TRBV5-1	CASSFGDSSYEQYF
TRBJ1-5	TRBV6-1	CASNPGTHSNQPQHF
TRBJ1-1	TRBV6-5	CASSYRQADTEAFF
TRBJ2-3	TRBV4-3	CASSQVLAGGADTQYF
TRBJ2-5	TRBV19	CASSRDFDPEETQYF
TRBJ2-4	TRBV21-1	CASSMGDEVMAKNIQYF
TRBJ1-2	TRBV20-1	CSARGSYGYTF
TRBJ1-1	TRBV12-3/TRBV12-4	CASSFRGFDTEAFF
TRBJ2-7	TRBV4-2	CASSQEVGSPYEQYF
TRBJ2-7	TRBV7-9	CASSSPGQDLYEQYF
TRBJ2-2	TRBV4-3	CASSQDLVEGEGAWTGELFF
TRBJ1-2	TRBV3-1	CASSLDRSRTYGYTF